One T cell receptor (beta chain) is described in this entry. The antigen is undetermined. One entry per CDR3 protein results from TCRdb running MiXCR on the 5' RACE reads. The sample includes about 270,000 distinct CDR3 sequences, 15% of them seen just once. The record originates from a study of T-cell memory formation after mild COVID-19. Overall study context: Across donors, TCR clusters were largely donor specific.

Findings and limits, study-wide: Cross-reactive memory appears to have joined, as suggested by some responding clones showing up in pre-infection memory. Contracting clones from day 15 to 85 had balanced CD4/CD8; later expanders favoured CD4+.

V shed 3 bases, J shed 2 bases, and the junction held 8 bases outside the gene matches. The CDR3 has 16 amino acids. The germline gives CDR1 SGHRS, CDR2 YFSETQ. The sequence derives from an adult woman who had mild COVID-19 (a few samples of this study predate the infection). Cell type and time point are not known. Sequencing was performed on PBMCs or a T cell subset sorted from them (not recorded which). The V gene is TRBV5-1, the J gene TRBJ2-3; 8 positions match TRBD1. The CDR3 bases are TGCGCCAGCAGCTCGATTCGGACAGGGTACACAGATACGCAGTATTTT. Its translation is CASSSIRTGYTDTQYF.